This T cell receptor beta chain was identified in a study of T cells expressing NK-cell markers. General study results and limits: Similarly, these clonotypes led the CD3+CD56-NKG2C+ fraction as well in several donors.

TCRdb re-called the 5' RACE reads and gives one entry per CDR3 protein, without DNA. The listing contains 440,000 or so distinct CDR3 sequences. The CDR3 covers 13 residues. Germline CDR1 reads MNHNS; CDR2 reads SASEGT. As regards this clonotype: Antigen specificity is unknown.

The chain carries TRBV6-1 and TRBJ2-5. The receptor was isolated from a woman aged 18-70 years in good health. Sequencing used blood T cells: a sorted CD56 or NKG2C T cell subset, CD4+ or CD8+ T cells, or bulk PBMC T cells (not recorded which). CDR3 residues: CASTGRSQETQYF.